This TCR beta chain was sequenced for a study of T-cell memory formation after mild COVID-19. Barcoded TCR alpha and TCR beta cDNA libraries with UMIs came from 5'RACE using constant-segment primers. Each CDR3 protein is one row after TCRdb ran MiXCR on the 5' RACE reads. Here the sample spans around 340,000 distinct CDR3 sequences, around an eighth being singletons. Findings and caveats of the study: Most CD4+ clones that shrank were in CM and EM, while CD8+ ones turned up in EMRA. Memory from before infection featured some responding clones, which suggests cross-reactive memory joined.

Points on this clonotype: What it binds is not known.

CDR1 is DFQATT, CDR2 SNEGSKA, per germline (reference sequence). Trimming at V came to 6 bases and at J to 1 base, leaving 17 bases not matched to a gene. There are 17 residues in the CDR3. The chain is built from TRBV20-1 and TRBJ2-5; 7 bases are shared with TRBD2. The sequence was obtained from a man aged 18 to 29 who had mild COVID-19 (a few samples of this study predate the infection). Cell type and time point are not known. The sample was PBMCs or a T cell subset sorted from them (not recorded which). The CDR3 coding sequence is TGCAGTGCACGCGTGTTACTGAGCGGGGCGATCCAAGAGACCCAGTACTTC. Amino acid sequence: CSARVLLSGAIQETQYF.